This T cell receptor beta chain comes out of a study of cytomegalovirus exposure and HLA in healthy donors. CDR1 and CDR2 (germline): MDHEN, SYDVKM. This CDR3 spans 11 amino acids. Trimming shortened V by 2 bases and J by 5 bases, and 3 bases separated the two germline ends. Sequencing used immunoSEQ multiplex PCR; TCRdb keeps in-frame clones, though not all of them. The sample carries approximately 160,000 clones, 85% to 90% recorded once. The sequence derives from a woman younger than 30 in good health and CMV-seropositive. This sequence joins TRBV28 and TRBJ1-1, with no clear D. The specimen was PBMCs. CDR3 nucleotides: TGTGCCAGCAGTTTAATAACTGAAGCTTTCTTT. It encodes CASSLITEAFF.